Each of the 12 T cell receptor beta chains below was sequenced from the same sample in a study of a mutant IDH1 vaccine in newly diagnosed glioma. For these receptors, no antigen is known. Method: immunoSEQ multiplex PCR; TCRdb's copy keeps in-frame clones and lacks some. The data show over 30,000 clones, just under 90% seen once. The time point here: week 47, end of study. A single vaccine dose contained 300 ug of mutant IDH1 20-mer peptide, and topical imiquimod was used with it. Source: PBMCs, taken from a glioma patient whose treatment included an IDH1 peptide vaccine. The receptor set was obtained from a woman in her twenties or thirties with glioma.

This clone counts as medium-sized. The chain has TRBV9 and TRBJ2-1; no clear D gene. The CDR3 totals 12 residues. Trimming removed 1 base from V and 4 bases from J, with 3 bases in between. Germline assignment: CDR1 SGDLS and CDR2 YYNGEE. The DNA of the CDR3 is TGTGCCAGCAGCGTACAGTACAATGAGCAGTTCTTC. Translation: CASSVQYNEQFF. The full variable domain, in which reference TRBV9 and TRBJ2-1 provide the parts outside the CDR3, is DSGVTQTPKHLITATGQRVTLRCSPRSGDLSVYWYQQSLDQGLQFLIQYYNGEERAKGNILERFSAQQFPDLHSELNLSSLELGDSALYFCASSVQYNEQFFGPGTRLTVL.

The chain recombines TRBV25-1 with TRBJ2-5; the D call may be TRBD1 or TRBD2 (5 bases each). The ends were cut back, 6 bases at V and 1 base at J, with 9 bases in the middle. Germline values: CDR1 MGHDK, CDR2 SYGVNS. CDR3 length: 13 amino acids. This chain's CDR3 is CASRGRFQETQYF. The DNA for the CDR3 is TGTGCCAGCAGGGGACGGTTCCAAGAGACCCAGTACTTC.

The V call is TRBV7-8, the J call TRBJ1-4; D remains unclear. Germline values: CDR1 SGHVS, CDR2 FQNEAQ. This CDR3 region has 15 residues. V was shortened by 1 base and J by 0 bases, with 6 bases between the two germline ends. CDR3 coding DNA: TGTGCCAGCAGCTTAGTAGAGGCAACTAATGAAAAACTGTTTTTT. Amino acid sequence: CASSLVEATNEKLFF.

The gene calls are TRBV2 and TRBJ2-3, with D maybe TRBD2 (5 bases). Trimming shortened V by 9 bases and J by 0 bases, and 16 bases separated the two germline ends. The CDR3 is 15 amino acids. Germline loops: CDR1 SNHLY, CDR2 FYNNEI. The DNA for the CDR3 is TGTGCCAGTCCAAGGTCCGGGGTCAGCACAGATACGCAGTATTTT. Translated: CASPRSGVSTDTQYF.

The chain has TRBV5-1 and TRBJ1-1; the D is unclear. V was cut by 0 bases and J by 3 bases, with 9 bases left in between. The CDR3 covers 14 residues. The germline CDR1 and CDR2 sequences are SGHRS and YFSETQ. The CDR3 DNA sequence: TGCGCCAGCAGCTTGGCACACTCAGACACTGAAGCTTTCTTT. As protein: CASSLAHSDTEAFF. The whole variable domain, filled in from reference TRBV5-1 and TRBJ1-1, reads KAGVTQTPRYLIKTRGQQVTLSCSPISGHRSVSWYQQTPGQGLQFLFEYFSETQRNKGNFPGRFSGRQFSNSRSEMNVSTLELGDSALYLCASSLAHSDTEAFFGQGTRLTVV.

The V and J genes are TRBV4-1 and TRBJ2-3, with TRBD1 as a possible D gene (5 bases). V was clipped by 3 bases and J by 3 bases, with 13 bases between them. CDR3 length: 15 amino acids. In germline, CDR1 is MGHRA, CDR2 YSYEKL. The CDR3 DNA follows: TGCGCCAGCAGCCATAGCAGGGCTGCTACAGATACGCAGTATTTT. It specifies CASSHSRAATDTQYF.

This clone was observed a single time. The chain employs TRBV30 and TRBJ1-1, with D perhaps TRBD1 (5 bases). Per the germline V gene, CDR1 is GTSNPN and CDR2 is SVGIG (reference sequence). The CDR3 has 15 residues. Deletions cut 0 bases from V and 4 bases from J, with 15 bases between. The CDR3 DNA reads as TGTGCCTGGAGTGTACGTCGGCAGGGACGCACTGAAGCTTTCTTT. Translating it yields CAWSVRRQGRTEAFF. Full variable domain (outside the CDR3, taken from reference TRBV30 and TRBJ1-1): SQTIHQWPATLVQPVGSPLSLECTVEGTSNPNLYWYRQAAGRGLQLLFYSVGIGQISSEVPQNLSASRPQDRQFILSSKKLLLSDSGFYLCAWSVRRQGRTEAFFGQGTRLTVV.

The chain links TRBV6-6 to TRBJ2-6; 9 bases align to TRBD1. The CDR3 totals 16 residues. Germline values: CDR1 MNHNY, CDR2 SVGAGI (reference sequence). V gave up 4 bases and J gave up 3 bases; unmatched junction bases: 4. DNA for the CDR3: TGTGCCAGCAGTTTGGACAGGGGAGTTGGGGCCAACGTCCTGACTTTC. It encodes CASSLDRGVGANVLTF.

In this sample, this clone turned up once. This chain's CDR3 is CASSLRGQPQHF. The DNA for the CDR3 is TGTGCCAGCAGTCTTCGCGGGCAGCCCCAGCATTTT. This chain joins TRBV2 and TRBJ1-5; no definite D call. Germline V gene lookup returns CDR1 SNHLY and CDR2 FYNNEI. This CDR3 contains 12 residues. V lost 5 bases, J lost 7 bases, and 9 bases lay in between.

The genes are TRBV2 and TRBJ1-2, with TRBD1 identical over 7 bases. This CDR3 contains 15 residues. V dropped 3 bases and J dropped 4; count of bases not matched to a gene: 8. The V gene's germline CDR1 is SNHLY and CDR2 FYNNEI. The CDR3 is CASSEGGRGAYGYTF. The CDR3 bases are TGTGCCAGCAGTGAGGGGGGCAGGGGGGCCTATGGCTACACCTTC.

V is TRBV5-4 and J is TRBJ2-6; 9 bases are shared with TRBD1. The CDR3 is 15 residues long. The germline V gene encodes CDR1 SGHNT and CDR2 YYREEE (reference sequence). Germline trimming cut 4 bases from V and 2 bases from J; bases unmatched to any gene: 1. CDR3 protein: CASSRDRAGANVLTF. CDR3 in DNA: TGTGCCAGCAGCCGGGACAGGGCTGGGGCCAACGTCCTGACTTTC.

CDR3 residues: CASSDLVDKPYEQYF. As DNA, the CDR3 is TGTGCCAGCAGTGACCTAGTAGACAAACCCTACGAGCAGTACTTC. The chain employs TRBV2 and TRBJ2-7, with D unresolved. Trimming cost V 3 bases and J 2 bases, with 14 bases left between them. CDR1 SNHLY and CDR2 FYNNEI come from the germline V gene. This CDR3 region has 15 residues.